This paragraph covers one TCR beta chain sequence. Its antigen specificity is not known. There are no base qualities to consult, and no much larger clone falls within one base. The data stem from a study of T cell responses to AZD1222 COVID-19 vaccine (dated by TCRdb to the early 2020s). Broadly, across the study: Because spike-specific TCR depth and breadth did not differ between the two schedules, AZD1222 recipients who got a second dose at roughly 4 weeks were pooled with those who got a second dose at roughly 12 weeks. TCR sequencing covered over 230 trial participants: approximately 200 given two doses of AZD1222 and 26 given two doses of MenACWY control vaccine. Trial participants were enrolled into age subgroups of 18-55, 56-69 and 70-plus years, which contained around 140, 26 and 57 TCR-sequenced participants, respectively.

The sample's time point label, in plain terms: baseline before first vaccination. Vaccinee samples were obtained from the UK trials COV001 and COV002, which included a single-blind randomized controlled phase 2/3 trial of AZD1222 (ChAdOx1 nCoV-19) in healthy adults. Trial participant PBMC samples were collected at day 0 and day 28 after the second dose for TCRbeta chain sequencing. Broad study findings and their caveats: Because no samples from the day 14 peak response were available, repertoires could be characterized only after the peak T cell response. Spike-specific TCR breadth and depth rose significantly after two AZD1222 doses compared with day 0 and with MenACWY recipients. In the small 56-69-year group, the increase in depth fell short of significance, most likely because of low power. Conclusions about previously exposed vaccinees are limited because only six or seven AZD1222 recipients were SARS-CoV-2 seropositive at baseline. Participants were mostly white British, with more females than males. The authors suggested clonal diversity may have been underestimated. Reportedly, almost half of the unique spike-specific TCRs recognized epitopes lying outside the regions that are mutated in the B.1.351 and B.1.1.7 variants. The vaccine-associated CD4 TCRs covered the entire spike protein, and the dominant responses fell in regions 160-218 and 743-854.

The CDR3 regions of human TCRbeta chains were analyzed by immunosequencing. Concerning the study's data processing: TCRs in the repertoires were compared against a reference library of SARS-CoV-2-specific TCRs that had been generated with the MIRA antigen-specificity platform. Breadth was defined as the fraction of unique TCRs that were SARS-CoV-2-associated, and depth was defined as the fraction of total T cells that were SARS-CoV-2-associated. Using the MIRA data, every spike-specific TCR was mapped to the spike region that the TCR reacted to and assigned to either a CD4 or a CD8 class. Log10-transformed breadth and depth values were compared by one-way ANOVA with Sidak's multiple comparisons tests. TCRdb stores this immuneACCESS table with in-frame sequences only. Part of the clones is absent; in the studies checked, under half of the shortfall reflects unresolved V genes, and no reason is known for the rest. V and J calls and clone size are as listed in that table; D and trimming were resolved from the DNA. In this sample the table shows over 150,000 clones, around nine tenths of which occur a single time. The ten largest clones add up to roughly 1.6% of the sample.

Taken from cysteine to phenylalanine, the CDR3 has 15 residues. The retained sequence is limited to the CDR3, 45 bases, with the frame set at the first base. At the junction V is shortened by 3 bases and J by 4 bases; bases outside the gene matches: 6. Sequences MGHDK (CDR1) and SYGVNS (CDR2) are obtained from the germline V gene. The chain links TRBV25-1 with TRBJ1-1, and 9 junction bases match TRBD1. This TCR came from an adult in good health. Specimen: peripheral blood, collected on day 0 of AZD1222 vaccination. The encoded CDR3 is CASSDSPTGGTEAFF. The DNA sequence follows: TGTGCCAGCAGTGACAGCCCGACAGGGGGCACTGAAGCTTTCTTT.